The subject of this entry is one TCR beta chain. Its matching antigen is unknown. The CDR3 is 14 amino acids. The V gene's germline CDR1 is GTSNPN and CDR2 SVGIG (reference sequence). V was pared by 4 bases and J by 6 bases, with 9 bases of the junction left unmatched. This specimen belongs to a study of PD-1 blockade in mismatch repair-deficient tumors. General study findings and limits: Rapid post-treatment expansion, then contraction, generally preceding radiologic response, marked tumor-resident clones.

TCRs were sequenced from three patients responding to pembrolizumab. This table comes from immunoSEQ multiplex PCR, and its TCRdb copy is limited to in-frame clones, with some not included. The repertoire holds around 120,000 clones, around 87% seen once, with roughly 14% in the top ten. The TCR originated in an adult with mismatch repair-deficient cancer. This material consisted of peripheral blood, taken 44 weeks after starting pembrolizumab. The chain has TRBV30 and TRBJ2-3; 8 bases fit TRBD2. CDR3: CAWNQGAGVDTQYF. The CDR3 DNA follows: TGTGCCTGGAACCAAGGAGCGGGAGTGGATACGCAGTATTTT.